Here is one T cell receptor beta chain with its context. In the same sample, other DNA sequences code for this CDR3. This CDR3 is built from 15 residues. Per germline, CDR1 MRHNA and CDR2 SNTAGT. Trimming cost V 0 bases and J 3 bases; bases outside gene matches: 0. This specimen belongs to a study of control samples from healthy donors and cancer patients. Sequencing used immunoSEQ multiplex PCR; TCRdb keeps in-frame clones, though not all of them. The sample contains around 93,000 clones, 88% of which appear only once. This TCR derives from a man aged 25 to 45 in good health. V is TRBV6-4 and J is TRBJ2-1, with TRBD2 identical over 9 bases. The specimen sequenced was blood. The CDR3 region is CASSDSSGSYNEQFF. In nucleotides, the CDR3 is TGTGCCAGCAGTGACTCTAGCGGGAGCTACAATGAGCAGTTCTTC.